Here is one T cell receptor beta chain with its context. The antigen remains undetermined. This specimen comes from a study of cytomegalovirus exposure and HLA in healthy donors. Study background: A previous analysis identified 90 million to 140 million unique TCR beta sequences derived from some 170 million T cells.

Study-wide results and limits: Earlier analysis yielded a pattern in which most TCR beta V segments were productive about 90% or about 30% of the time.

The V gene lost 0 bases and the J gene lost 4 bases, with 21 bases spanning the gap. Germline V gene sequence: CDR1 SGDLS, CDR2 YYNGEE. The CDR3 is made up of 18 amino acids. Vbeta (60) and Jbeta (13) primers were used in the PCR. Per the original data handling: Among the unique TCR beta chains that a later analysis counted, some 73 million in all, roughly 9.9 million were shared. TCRdb keeps only in-frame clones here, not all; method: immunoSEQ multiplex PCR. The DNA was the basis for D and trimming; V, J and clone size are from that table. The sample lists over 70,000 clones, about four fifths seen once, with roughly 32% in the top ten.

The V and J genes are TRBV9 and TRBJ2-3; a possible D gene is TRBD2 (7 bases). The receptor was isolated from a man aged 50 to 59 in good health and CMV-seropositive. What was sequenced was PBMCs. This chain's CDR3 is CASSVVPMGGPGADTQYF. CDR3 nucleotides: TGTGCCAGCAGCGTAGTCCCAATGGGGGGGCCTGGCGCAGATACGCAGTATTTT.